Reported below is one T cell receptor (beta chain). The sample belongs to a study of blood T cell repertoires in COVID-19. Sequenced by immunoSEQ multiplex PCR; TCRdb stores in-frame clones only, minus some. The sample consists of around 190,000 clones, 80% to 90% of them appearing once. V lost 0 bases to trimming and J lost 1 base; unmatched junction nucleotides: 7. Per the germline V gene, CDR1 is LGHNA and CDR2 is YNFKEQ. The CDR3 sequence is 19 residues long. This receptor was taken from a man aged 45 to 65 with active or convalescent COVID-19. Sequencing input: peripheral blood. The chain recombines TRBV4-2 with TRBJ2-5, with 14 nucleotides matching TRBD2. In nucleotides, the CDR3 is TGTGCCAGCAGCCAAGATCGACCCGGACTAGCGGGGGGCCAAGAGACCCAGTACTTC. The encoded protein is CASSQDRPGLAGGQETQYF.